This T cell receptor beta chain was obtained from a study of OX40 agonist ivuxolimab in advanced cancers. Clones were sequenced by immunoSEQ multiplex PCR, and TCRdb holds only the in-frame ones, with some missing. The sample records fewer than 80,000 clones, over 65% being singletons. Per the germline V gene, CDR1 is SGHRS and CDR2 is YFSETQ. This CDR3 is built from 16 residues. Trimming at V came to 7 bases and at J to 4 bases, leaving 9 bases not matched to a gene. The clonotype was recovered from an adult with an advanced solid tumor such as melanoma, head and neck, liver or kidney cancer. Source: CD4+ or CD8+ T cells sorted from blood, taken in a trial of the OX40 agonist ivuxolimab. The chain combines TRBV5-1 with TRBJ2-3; 13 nucleotides match TRBD2. The CDR3 DNA is TGCGCCAGCCGAGAAACTAGCGGGAGGGCGGCAGATACGCAGTATTTT. The encoded protein is CASRETSGRAADTQYF.